Below, 7 T cell receptor beta chains from the same sample are listed, as sequenced in a study of shared clonotypes between healthy human individuals. Sequenced by immunoSEQ multiplex PCR; TCRdb stores in-frame clones only, minus some. The table has a few million clones, approximately 90% seen once. The sample comprised naive CD4+ T cells from PBMCs. The subset is: CD45RA+ positively selected. Receptors were obtained from a man aged 18 to 35 in good health. Some clones in this sample may be carry-over from other donors' samples.

The rearrangement joins TRBV2 to TRBJ2-3, with D maybe TRBD1 (5 bases). The CDR3 totals 15 residues. Between the trimmed V and J ends, which lost 3 bases and 0 bases, there was a span of 10 bases. CDR1 and CDR2 from the germline V gene are SNHLY and FYNNEI. The CDR3 reads CASSDSGSSTDTQYF. The CDR3 DNA sequence: TGTGCCAGCAGTGACTCAGGGTCGAGCACAGATACGCAGTATTTT.

The chain combines TRBV7-8 with TRBJ2-5; D is uncertain. Germline CDR1 SGHVS, CDR2 FQNEAQ. Deletions cut 1 base from V and 4 bases from J, with 10 bases between. CDR3 length: 14 amino acids. For the CDR3, the DNA is TGTGCCAGCAGCTTAGTCCCCCCAGTAGAGACCCAGTACTTC. This codes for CASSLVPPVETQYF. The variable domain in full, completed from reference TRBV7-8 and TRBJ2-5, reads GAGVSQSPRYKVAKRGQDVALRCDPISGHVSLFWYQQALGQGPEFLTYFQNEAQLDKSGLPSDRFFAERPEGSVSTLKIQRTQQEDSAVYLCASSLVPPVETQYFGPGTRLLVL.

This chain uses TRBV5-6 with TRBJ1-5; 7 nucleotides agree with TRBD1. J was trimmed by 6 bases and V by 0 bases; bases with no gene match: 6. CDR1 SGHDT and CDR2 YYEEEE come from the germline V gene. CDR3 length: 15 residues. CDR3 protein: CASSLGQGRGQPQHF. DNA of the CDR3: TGTGCCAGCAGCTTGGGACAGGGTAGGGGTCAGCCCCAGCATTTT.

V usage is TRBV28 and J usage is TRBJ2-7; no definite D call. The CDR3 sequence is 13 residues long. CDR1 and CDR2 from the germline V gene are MDHEN and SYDVKM. The ends were cut back, 6 bases at V and 7 bases at J, with 16 bases in the middle. The CDR3 protein is CASSGRPAREQYF. CDR3 sequence (DNA): TGTGCCAGCAGCGGACGTCCGGCGAGAGAGCAGTACTTC.

This clone was counted a single time. The chain couples TRBV14 to TRBJ2-7; tentatively, D is TRBD1 (6 bases). V was shortened by 3 bases and J by 3 bases, with 27 bases between the two germline ends. CDR3 size: 19 residues. Germline V gene data show CDR1 as SGHDN and CDR2 as FVKESK. CDR3 residues: CASSHSYPGHLRGYYEQYF. The CDR3 coding sequence is TGTGCCAGCAGCCACTCCTACCCGGGACATCTACGGGGTTACTACGAGCAGTACTTC. Filled out from reference TRBV14 and TRBJ2-7, the complete variable domain reads EAGVTQFPSHSVIEKGQTVTLRCDPISGHDNLYWYRRVMGKEIKFLLHFVKESKQDESGMPNNRFLAERTGGTYSTLKVQPAELEDSGVYFCASSHSYPGHLRGYYEQYFGPGTRLTVT.

The genes are TRBV28 and TRBJ1-4; tentative D call: TRBD1 (6 bases). From germline, CDR1 is MDHEN and CDR2 SYDVKM. V dropped 5 bases and J dropped 7 bases, with 17 bases sitting between them. CDR3 length: 15 residues. The CDR3 loop is CASSTRGSRGEKLFF. CDR3 DNA sequence: TGTGCCAGCAGTACCAGGGGCTCCCGGGGTGAAAAACTGTTTTTT.

As for this clone: This same CDR3 is encoded by further DNA sequences in the sample. V usage is TRBV11-3 and J usage is TRBJ2-1, with a tentative D call TRBD2 (6 bases). Germline loops: CDR1 SGHNT, CDR2 YENEEA. The CDR3 contains 14 residues. V lost 1 base to trimming and J lost 2 bases, with 6 bases between them. The CDR3 reads CASSLAGAYNEQFF. The CDR3 region has the DNA TGTGCCAGCAGCTTAGCGGGAGCCTACAATGAGCAGTTCTTC. Filled out from reference TRBV11-3 and TRBJ2-1, the complete variable domain reads EAGVVQSPRYKIIEKKQPVAFWCNPISGHNTLYWYLQNLGQGPELLIRYENEEAVDDSQLPKDRFSAERLKGVDSTLKIQPAELGDSAVYLCASSLAGAYNEQFFGPGTRLTVL.